One and the same sample provided the 9 T cell receptor beta chains below, sequenced in a study of neurological immune-mediated disorders. TCRdb reprocessed the 5' RACE reads with MiXCR, giving one entry per CDR3 protein. The table lists about 40,000 distinct CDR3 sequences, 2% to 2.5% of them singletons, with approximately 2.4% in the top ten. Sequences were obtained from PBMCs. Source of these receptors: a man in his fifties or sixties with multiple sclerosis.

This clonotype was counted at least ten times. The V and J genes are TRBV20-1 and TRBJ1-6, with TRBD1 as a possible D gene (5 bases). Trimming took off 5 bases at V and 5 bases at J, with 10 bases between the two ends. Germline V gene lookup returns CDR1 DFQATT and CDR2 SNEGSKA (reference sequence). The CDR3 sequence is 13 residues long. The CDR3 sequence: CSAWQGNNSPLHF. The CDR3 DNA sequence: TGCAGTGCTTGGCAGGGAAATAATTCACCCCTCCACTTT.

This clonotype was recorded at least ten times. The V call is TRBV6-2 or TRBV6-3, the J call TRBJ2-1, with 7 bases that match TRBD1. The CDR3 has 16 residues. From germline, CDR1 is MNHEY and CDR2 SVGEGT. V shed 2 bases and J 4 bases; nucleotides not matched to a gene: 8. CDR3 amino acids: CASSYPGGSPYNEQFF. In DNA form, the CDR3 reads TGTGCCAGCAGTTACCCAGGGGGTTCCCCTTACAATGAGCAGTTCTTC.

The sample holds many counts of this clonotype. The rearrangement uses TRBV29-1 and TRBJ1-3; D perhaps matches TRBD1 (6 bases). CDR1 and CDR2 (germline): SQVTM, ANQGSEA. The CDR3 has 12 residues. The germline V and J ends were trimmed by 5 bases and 4 bases, with 9 bases remaining between them. For the CDR3, the DNA is TGCAGCGTTCGGGGGCGCGGAAACACCATATATTTT. Amino acids: CSVRGRGNTIYF.

Only a few counts were recorded for this clonotype. One end of the junction is discordant with germline, which a read error may explain. V and J are TRBV20-1 and TRBJ1-5; possibly TRBD1 for D (5 bases). CDR1 and CDR2 from the germline V gene are DFQATT and SNEGSKA (reference sequence). The CDR3 length is 15 residues. CDR3 protein: CSARDRVEGNQPQNF. The CDR3 nucleotides are TGCAGTGCTAGAGACAGGGTGGAGGGCAATCAGCCCCAGAATTTT.

This clonotype showed up many times. The genes are TRBV3-1 and TRBJ1-2, with D uncertain. Trimming shortened V by 0 bases and J by 3 bases, and 8 bases separated the two germline ends. CDR1 is LGHDT and CDR2 is YNNKEL in the germline V gene (reference sequence). The CDR3 runs 14 residues. The CDR3 here is CASSQDDIDYGYTF. Written as DNA, the CDR3 is TGTGCCAGCAGCCAAGACGACATCGACTATGGCTACACCTTC.

The sample holds many counts of this clonotype. The V and J genes are TRBV20-1 and TRBJ2-5, with D perhaps TRBD2 (7 bases). Trimming took 3 bases from V and 4 from J, leaving 9 bases between them. The CDR3 length is 12 residues. From germline, CDR1 is DFQATT and CDR2 SNEGSKA (reference sequence). The CDR3 DNA sequence: TGCAGTGCTAGGGGGGGGGCAGAGACCCAGTACTTC. It yields the protein CSARGGAETQYF.

This clonotype was seen ten or more times. The chain employs TRBV6-5 and TRBJ1-6; a possible D gene is TRBD1 (5 bases). V was cut by 0 bases and J by 6 bases, with 9 bases left in between. CDR1 is MNHEY and CDR2 is SVGAGI in the germline V gene. The length of the CDR3 is 15 residues. The CDR3 region has the DNA TGTGCCAGCAGTTACTCTGAGGGACTTAATTCACCCCTCCACTTT. Translated, it gives CASSYSEGLNSPLHF.

This clonotype is categorized as medium-sized. This may arise from a read error, as a much more abundant clone is one base away. The chain has TRBV7-3 and TRBJ2-7; no definite D call. Deletions cut 1 base from V and 0 bases from J, with 10 bases between. The CDR3 totals 15 residues. Germline V gene sequence: CDR1 SGHTA, CDR2 FQGTGA. CDR3 residues: CASSLRGESSYEQYF. For the CDR3, the DNA is TGTGCCAGCAGCTTAAGGGGTGAAAGCTCCTACGAGCAGTACTTC.

This clonotype has at least ten counts. The rearrangement uses TRBV12-3 or TRBV12-4 and TRBJ2-5; perhaps TRBD2 as D (6 bases). The V gene lost 8 bases and the J gene lost 1 base, with 11 bases spanning the gap. The CDR3 length is 13 residues. In nucleotides, the CDR3 is TGTGCCAGCGGCCCCGGGGGCCAAGAGACCCAGTACTTC. Translation gives CASGPGGQETQYF.